This T cell receptor (beta chain) was sequenced in a study of shared clonotypes between healthy human individuals. The study, taken as a whole, reports: Memory subsets generally showed lower estimated richness than naive subsets. Non-shared clonotypes were found to have lower generation probabilities than the clonotypes that were shared by all four of the sorted-subset donors.

Template for every sorted-subset replicate PCR totaled about 200 ng DNA, 30,000 to 35,000 T cell genomes. Clones were sequenced by immunoSEQ multiplex PCR, and TCRdb holds only the in-frame ones, with some missing. This sample has approximately 600,000 clones, with approximately 95% found just once. Germline V CDR1 and CDR2: SEHNR, FQNEAQ (reference sequence). Trimming removed 5 bases from V and 10 bases from J; junction bases left unmatched: 17. The CDR3 sequence is 18 residues long. Naive CD8 isolation took CD45RO-negative cells positively selected for CCR7 and excluded terminally differentiated effector memory CD45RA+ cells. Only Caucasian adults living in Nashville, Tennessee served as donors. For this clone: Its antigen is as yet unknown.

The source material was naive CD8+ T cells sorted from blood. The rearrangement uses TRBV7-9 and TRBJ1-4, with 12 nucleotides matching TRBD1. The receptor comes from a woman under 40 in good health. The CDR3 spells CASSPSRGQGALFAKLFF. CDR3 sequence (DNA): TGTGCCAGCAGCCCAAGCCGGGGACAGGGGGCCCTTTTTGCAAAACTGTTTTTT.